The rows below give T cell receptor beta chains drawn from one sample of a study of cytomegalovirus exposure and HLA in healthy donors. Produced via immunoSEQ multiplex PCR; TCRdb's table is partial and in-frame only. The sample has roughly 120,000 clones; 70% to 80% are singletons. Sequenced sample: PBMCs. Receptors were obtained from a woman aged 40 to 50 in good health and CMV-seropositive. Each CDR3 is given with its conserved first and last residue. A D gene is named only where the DNA matches it firmly. Some rows have no size entry. The others give once, few or many, or a class for an expanded clone.

v_gene: TRBV15
abundance: .
d_gene: .
j_gene: TRBJ2-5
CDR3nt: TGTGCCACCAGCATCCCTGAGTCAGAGACCCAGTACTTC
CDR3aa: CATSIPESETQYF

v_gene: TRBV7-6
abundance: few
d_gene: .
j_gene: TRBJ1-6
CDR3nt: TGTGCCAGCAGCTGGGGCGGGGTCGGGAATTCACCCCTCCACTTT
CDR3aa: CASSWGGVGNSPLHF

v_gene: TRBV7-6
abundance: .
d_gene: .
j_gene: TRBJ1-1
CDR3nt: TGTGCCAGCAGCCCATGGTCGGGGGGCACTGAAGCTTTCTTT
CDR3aa: CASSPWSGGTEAFF

v_gene: TRBV11-2
abundance: .
d_gene: .
j_gene: TRBJ1-6
CDR3nt: TGTGCCAGCAGCTCATACAGGGTCTCCTATAATTCACCCCTCCACTTT
CDR3aa: CASSSYRVSYNSPLHF

v_gene: TRBV19
abundance: .
d_gene: TRBD2
j_gene: TRBJ2-2
CDR3nt: TGTGCCAGTAGTGGGAGGGGCACGAACACCGGGGAGCTGTTTTTT
CDR3aa: CASSGRGTNTGELFF

v_gene: TRBV2
abundance: .
d_gene: .
j_gene: TRBJ1-1
CDR3nt: TGTGCCAGCCAAACCCGTATACAGAGCACTGAAGCTTTCTTT
CDR3aa: CASQTRIQSTEAFF

v_gene: TRBV5-1
abundance: .
d_gene: .
j_gene: TRBJ1-6
CDR3nt: TGCGCCAGCAGCAGCCGGGTCAGGGATTCACCCCTCCACTTT
CDR3aa: CASSSRVRDSPLHF

v_gene: TRBV11-2
abundance: .
d_gene: .
j_gene: TRBJ2-3
CDR3nt: TGTGCCAGCAGCCTATCCCCGGAGGATACGCAGTATTTT
CDR3aa: CASSLSPEDTQYF

v_gene: TRBV5-4
abundance: .
d_gene: TRBD1
j_gene: TRBJ2-2
CDR3nt: TGTGCCAGCAGCTTGGATTACAGGGGGCGTTCCGGGGAGCTGTTTTTT
CDR3aa: CASSLDYRGRSGELFF

v_gene: TRBV19
abundance: .
d_gene: .
j_gene: TRBJ2-5
CDR3nt: TGTGCCAGTAGTCGAGACCCGGGGACCCAGTACTTC
CDR3aa: CASSRDPGTQYF